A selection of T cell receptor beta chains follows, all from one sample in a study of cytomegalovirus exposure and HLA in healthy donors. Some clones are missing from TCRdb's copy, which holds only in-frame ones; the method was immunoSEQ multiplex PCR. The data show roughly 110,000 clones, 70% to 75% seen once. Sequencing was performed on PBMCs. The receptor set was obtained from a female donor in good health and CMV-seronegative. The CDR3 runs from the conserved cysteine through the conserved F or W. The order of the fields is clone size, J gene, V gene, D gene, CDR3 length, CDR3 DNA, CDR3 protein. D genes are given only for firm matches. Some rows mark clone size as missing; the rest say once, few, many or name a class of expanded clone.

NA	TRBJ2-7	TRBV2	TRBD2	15	TGTGCCAGCAGTGAGGGACTAGCGGGAAACTACGAGCAGTACTTC	CASSEGLAGNYEQYF
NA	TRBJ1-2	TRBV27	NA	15	TGTGCCAGCAGTCCCCGGGACTTTTCAAACTATGGCTACACCTTC	CASSPRDFSNYGYTF
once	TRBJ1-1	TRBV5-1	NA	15	TGCGCCAGCAGCCCAGCCGGGGGAGGGCGGACTGAAGCTTTCTTT	CASSPAGGGRTEAFF
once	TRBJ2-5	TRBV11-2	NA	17	TGTGCCAGCAGCCCCTCTAGAATCCTAGCTATGCAAGAGACCCAGTACTTC	CASSPSRILAMQETQYF
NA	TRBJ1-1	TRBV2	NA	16	TGTGCCAGCAGTGAGGGGAGCGGTCAAAAGAACACTGAAGCTTTCTTT	CASSEGSGQKNTEAFF
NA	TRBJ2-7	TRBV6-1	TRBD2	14	TGTGCCACCTTTCCCAGCGGGAGGGCCTACGAGCAGTACTTC	CATFPSGRAYEQYF
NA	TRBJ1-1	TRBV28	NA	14	TGTGCCAGCAGTTTACCCGGTTGGAACACTGAAGCTTTCTTT	CASSLPGWNTEAFF
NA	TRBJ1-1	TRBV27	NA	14	TGTGCCAGCAGTTTGGGGGCACTGGACACTGAAGCTTTCTTT	CASSLGALDTEAFF
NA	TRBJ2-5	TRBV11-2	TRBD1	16	TGTGCCAGCAGCTCCTTTGAGGGACAGGGAGAAGAGACCCAGTACTTC	CASSSFEGQGEETQYF
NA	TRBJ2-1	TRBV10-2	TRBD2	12	TGCGCCAGCACTAGCGGGAGTTTGGAGCAGTTCTTC	CASTSGSLEQFF
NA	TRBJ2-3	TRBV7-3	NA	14	TGTGCCAGCAGCTCAGGACTATCGAGAGATACGCAGTATTTT	CASSSGLSRDTQYF
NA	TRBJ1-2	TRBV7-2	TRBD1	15	TGTGCCAGCAGCCAAGACAGGGGGCTTGGCTATGGCTACACCTTC	CASSQDRGLGYGYTF
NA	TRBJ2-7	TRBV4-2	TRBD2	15	TGTGCCAGCAGCCAAGAACTAGCGGACTCCTACGAGCAGTACTTC	CASSQELADSYEQYF
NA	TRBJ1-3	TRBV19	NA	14	TGTGCCAGTAGTTTCGTTAGTCCCGGAAACACCATATATTTT	CASSFVSPGNTIYF
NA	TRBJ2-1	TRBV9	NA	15	TGTGCCAGCAGCGTAGCGGGAACGTACTACAATGAGCAGTTCTTC	CASSVAGTYYNEQFF
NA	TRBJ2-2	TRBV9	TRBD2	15	TGTGCCAGCAGCCTCGAGGCTAGCGGACTCGGGGAGCTGTTTTTT	CASSLEASGLGELFF
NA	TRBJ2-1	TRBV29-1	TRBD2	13	TGCAGCGTCCCGGGACTAGCGGGAAATGAGCAGTTCTTC	CSVPGLAGNEQFF
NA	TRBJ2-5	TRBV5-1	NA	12	TGCGCCAGCAGTTACGACGGGGAGACCCAGTACTTC	CASSYDGETQYF
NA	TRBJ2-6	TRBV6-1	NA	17	TGTGCCAGCAGTGAGGCGGGACCGAACTCTGGGGCCAACGTCCTGACTTTC	CASSEAGPNSGANVLTF